These 31 T cell receptor beta chains originate from one sample sequenced in a study of shared clonotypes between healthy human individuals. Data came from immunoSEQ multiplex PCR; TCRdb stores just in-frame clones and leaves some out. The table records 2 million to 3 million clones, roughly 93% of them present only once. The sample was naive CD4+ T cells from PBMCs. Described subset: CD45RA+ positively selected. The receptor set was obtained from a young man in good health. Some clones in this sample may be carry-over from other donors' samples.

The chain is built from TRBV5-1 and TRBJ2-7, with D maybe TRBD2 (6 bases). The V gene lost 7 bases and the J gene lost 0 bases, with 14 bases spanning the gap. The CDR3 has 14 residues. Germline V gives CDR1 SGHRS, CDR2 YFSETQ. DNA for the CDR3: TGCGCCAGCGGGGGGACTCCGGGCTCCTACGAGCAGTACTTC. It is translated as CASGGTPGSYEQYF. Looking up the rest from reference TRBV5-1 and TRBJ2-7 gives the full variable domain: KAGVTQTPRYLIKTRGQQVTLSCSPISGHRSVSWYQQTPGQGLQFLFEYFSETQRNKGNFPGRFSGRQFSNSRSEMNVSTLELGDSALYLCASGGTPGSYEQYFGPGTRLTVT.

This rearrangement joins TRBV28 to TRBJ2-2; no reliable D call. The CDR3 is made up of 12 amino acids. V shed 11 bases and J shed 4 bases, with 11 bases lying between them. Germline assignment: CDR1 MDHEN and CDR2 SYDVKM. This CDR3 is CAHRRATGELFF. The CDR3 region has the DNA TGTGCCCATCGTCGGGCCACCGGGGAGCTGTTTTTT.

To note about this clone: Other DNA sequences from this sample encode an identical CDR3 as well. V gene TRBV5-4 combines with J gene TRBJ2-7; possible D gene TRBD2, 6 bases. This CDR3 comprises 14 residues. The V end lost 0 bases, the J end lost 2 bases, and 9 bases lay between the germline ends. The germline V gene has CDR1 SGHNT and CDR2 YYREEE (reference sequence). The CDR3 DNA reads TGTGCCAGCAGCTTGGTTGCGGGGACCTACGAGCAGTACTTC. This translates into CASSLVAGTYEQYF.

The chain couples TRBV28 to TRBJ2-1; no reliable D call. In germline, CDR1 is MDHEN, CDR2 SYDVKM. V was trimmed by 6 bases and J by 4 bases, leaving 7 bases between them. This CDR3 is built from 12 residues. CDR3 amino acids: CASSTDYNEQFF. The CDR3 nucleotides read TGTGCCAGCAGCACAGATTACAATGAGCAGTTCTTC.

The CDR3 nucleotides read TGTGCCAGCTCACCAGTCCAGCCGAAGGGGGAAAAACTGTTTTTT. This translates into CASSPVQPKGEKLFF. The rearrangement links TRBV18 to TRBJ1-4, with D tentatively TRBD1 (5 bases). Germline values: CDR1 KGHSH, CDR2 LQKENI. This CDR3 is 15 amino acids long. V lost 2 bases to trimming and J lost 8 bases, with 15 bases between them.

This clone turned up a few times. The V and J genes are TRBV4-1 and TRBJ1-1, with TRBD1 matching over 9 bases. Germline CDR1 is MGHRA and CDR2 is YSYEKL. The CDR3 covers 15 residues. With V trimmed by 3 bases and J by 7 bases, 9 bases remained unmatched. The CDR3 loop reads CASSHLTGGLVEAFF. The CDR3, as DNA: TGCGCCAGCAGCCACCTCACAGGGGGCTTGGTTGAAGCTTTCTTT.

This sequence joins TRBV18 and TRBJ2-7; 12 bases map to TRBD2. J lost 0 bases, V lost 5 bases, and 8 bases had no gene match. From germline, CDR1 is KGHSH and CDR2 LQKENI. This CDR3 comprises 17 residues. CDR3 amino acids: CASSGLAGGQSSYEQYF. CDR3 sequence (DNA): TGTGCCAGCTCAGGTCTAGCGGGAGGGCAGAGCTCCTACGAGCAGTACTTC.

The chain has TRBV18 and TRBJ1-2, with 7 bases identical to TRBD1. The germline V gene encodes CDR1 KGHSH and CDR2 LQKENI. There are 15 residues in the CDR3. The V and J ends lost 6 bases and 5 bases, in that order; junction bases with no gene match: 12. CDR3 sequence reads: CASSNQKGTAYGYTF. Here the CDR3 DNA reads TGTGCCAGCTCCAATCAGAAAGGGACAGCTTATGGCTACACCTTC.

The chain carries TRBV25-1 and TRBJ2-7, with D possibly being TRBD2 (6 bases). Germline-derived CDR1 and CDR2 are MGHDK and SYGVNS. The V and J ends lost 7 bases and 2 bases respectively, with 9 bases between them. The CDR3 contains 12 residues. The CDR3 region has the DNA TGTGCCAGCACGCGGGGACCCTACGAGCAGTACTTC. As protein: CASTRGPYEQYF.

The V gene is TRBV2, the J gene TRBJ1-2, with 9 bases identical to TRBD1. V lost 4 bases, J lost 7 bases, and 10 bases stayed unmatched. The germline CDR1 and CDR2 sequences are SNHLY and FYNNEI. The CDR3 has 15 residues. This chain's CDR3 is CASSAQTGGAGGYTF. As DNA, the CDR3 is TGTGCCAGCAGTGCCCAGACAGGGGGTGCAGGTGGCTACACCTTC.

This sequence joins TRBV7-3 and TRBJ2-5; D possibly corresponds to TRBD2 (6 bases). The CDR3 is made up of 14 amino acids. Deletions cut 5 bases from V and 5 bases from J, with 15 bases between. Germline V gene sequence: CDR1 SGHTA, CDR2 FQGTGA. This CDR3 is CASSLGTAGETQYF. The CDR3 DNA sequence: TGTGCCAGCAGCCTAGGGACGGCGGGGGAGACCCAGTACTTC.

The gene calls are TRBV19 and TRBJ1-1; a possible D gene is TRBD1 (5 bases). There are 13 residues in the CDR3. Germline CDR1 is LNHDA and CDR2 is SQIVND (reference sequence). The V end was cut by 10 bases, the J end by 1 base, with 13 bases between. CDR3 residues: CATKGAPNTEAFF. CDR3 bases: TGTGCCACAAAAGGGGCACCGAACACTGAAGCTTTCTTT.

The CDR3 DNA reads as TGTGCCAGCAGCCCTAGACAGGACTCCTACGAGCAGTACTTC. This gives the protein CASSPRQDSYEQYF. The rearrangement links TRBV7-3 to TRBJ2-7; a weak D match, TRBD1 (6 bases). Trimming removed 5 bases at V and 0 bases at J, with 11 bases between. The CDR3 runs 14 residues. Looked up from germline, CDR1 is SGHTA and CDR2 is FQGTGA.

The V gene is TRBV28, the J gene TRBJ1-1; D is possibly TRBD1 (6 bases). The germline V gene encodes CDR1 MDHEN and CDR2 SYDVKM. The CDR3 is made up of 16 amino acids. The V end was cut by 8 bases, the J end by 2 bases, with 21 bases between. In DNA, the CDR3 is TGTGCCAGCCGGCACGGGGGAGCCAGGGGAAACACTGAAGCTTTCTTT. Protein: CASRHGGARGNTEAFF. The variable domain in full, with the rest retrieved from reference TRBV28 and TRBJ1-1, is DVKVTQSSRYLVKRTGEKVFLECVQDMDHENMFWYRQDPGLGLRLIYFSYDVKMKEKGDIPEGYSVSREKKERFSLILESASTNQTSMYLCASRHGGARGNTEAFFGQGTRLTVV.

The V gene is TRBV28, the J gene TRBJ1-3; 7 positions agree with TRBD1. Germline CDR1 is MDHEN and CDR2 is SYDVKM. Unmatched junction bases numbered 3, after V lost 4 bases and J lost 0 bases. This CDR3 is built from 15 residues. CDR3 bases: TGTGCCAGCAGTTCAACAGGGGACTCTGGAAACACCATATATTTT. It is translated as CASSSTGDSGNTIYF.

The chain links TRBV18 to TRBJ1-4, with D maybe TRBD1 (6 bases). Germline V lookup: CDR1 KGHSH, CDR2 LQKENI. This CDR3 is built from 15 residues. Trimming left V 0 bases short and J 7 bases short, with 12 bases between. CDR3 sequence reads: CASSPPGGAREKLFF. CDR3 DNA: TGTGCCAGCTCACCACCGGGGGGGGCGCGTGAAAAACTGTTTTTT. Together with reference TRBV18 and TRBJ1-4, the CDR3 gives the full variable domain: NAGVMQNPRHLVRRRGQEARLRCSPMKGHSHVYWYRQLPEEGLKFMVYLQKENIIDESGMPKERFSAEFPKEGPSILRIQQVVRGDSAAYFCASSPPGGAREKLFFGSGTQLSVL.

The gene calls are TRBV18 and TRBJ2-1; TRBD2 agrees at 8 bases. Per the germline V gene, CDR1 is KGHSH and CDR2 is LQKENI. V gave up 0 bases and J gave up 4 bases; unmatched junction bases: 2. This CDR3 comprises 15 residues. The CDR3 region has the DNA TGTGCCAGCTCACCACCTAGCGGGACTTACAATGAGCAGTTCTTC. This gives the protein CASSPPSGTYNEQFF.

This chain joins TRBV5-8 and TRBJ2-4; weak D call: TRBD2 (5 bases). The CDR3 totals 13 residues. V was pared by 0 bases and J by 5 bases, with 6 bases between. CDR1 and CDR2 from the germline V gene are SGHTS and YDEGEE. DNA for the CDR3: TGTGCCAGCAGCTTGGAGCGGCAAAACATTCAGTACTTC. Protein sequence: CASSLERQNIQYF.

This chain connects TRBV6-6 to TRBJ1-1, with 7 bases aligning to TRBD1. From germline, CDR1 is MNHNY and CDR2 SVGAGI (reference sequence). V lost 11 bases, J lost 2 bases, and 8 bases stayed unmatched. CDR3 length: 13 amino acids. CDR3 nucleotides: TGTGCCGGGGGGACAGCGCGCAACACTGAAGCTTTCTTT. The encoded protein is CAGGTARNTEAFF.

J is TRBJ2-7 and V is TRBV2; TRBD1 matches 10 bases. The V gene end was trimmed by 8 bases and the J gene end by 5 bases; junction bases not matched to a gene: 6. The CDR3 has 13 amino acids. Germline CDR1 is SNHLY and CDR2 is FYNNEI. The DNA for the CDR3 is TGTGCCAGCGACAGGGGGCCCTACGACGAGCAGTACTTC. Amino acid sequence: CASDRGPYDEQYF.

To note about this clone: Other DNA sequences within the sample encode an identical CDR3. The chain couples TRBV9 to TRBJ1-3; D unresolved. This CDR3 region has 14 residues. The germline CDR1 and CDR2 sequences are SGDLS and YYNGEE. V gave up 2 bases and J gave up 0 bases, with 6 bases separating them. CDR3 nucleotide sequence: TGTGCCAGCAGCGTTGGGAACTCTGGAAACACCATATATTTT. Protein sequence: CASSVGNSGNTIYF.

V is TRBV30 and J is TRBJ2-2, with a possible D match to TRBD2 (5 bases). With 8 bases removed from V and 9 bases from J, the gap between germline ends came to 19 bases. Germline CDR1 GTSNPN, CDR2 SVGIG (reference sequence). The CDR3 runs to 13 residues. In DNA, the CDR3 is TGTGCCCGGTTAGGTCGGGGTGACCGGGAGCTGTTTTTT. It encodes CARLGRGDRELFF. Full variable domain (outside the CDR3, taken from reference TRBV30 and TRBJ2-2): SQTIHQWPATLVQPVGSPLSLECTVEGTSNPNLYWYRQAAGRGLQLLFYSVGIGQISSEVPQNLSASRPQDRQFILSSKKLLLSDSGFYLCARLGRGDRELFFGEGSRLTVL.

J is TRBJ2-7 and V is TRBV6-1; 9 bases map to TRBD1. CDR3 length: 15 residues. Losses at the gene ends were 0 bases for V and 2 bases for J; bases not matched to a gene: 2. Germline lookup yields CDR1 MNHNS and CDR2 SASEGT. This chain's CDR3 is CASSEAGTGTYEQYF. The CDR3, as DNA: TGTGCCAGCAGTGAAGCTGGGACAGGGACCTACGAGCAGTACTTC.

V and J are TRBV5-4 and TRBJ1-5; D call uncertain. The V end lost 3 bases, the J end lost 5 bases, and 15 bases lay between the germline ends. The CDR3 loop spans 15 amino acids. Germline V gene data show CDR1 as SGHNT and CDR2 as YYREEE (reference sequence). The CDR3 DNA follows: TGTGCCAGCAGCTCCGGGTCTATCCGGGATCAGCCCCAGCATTTT. Translating it yields CASSSGSIRDQPQHF.

The gene calls are TRBV11-2 and TRBJ2-7, with 7 bases that match TRBD1. The germline gives CDR1 SGHAT, CDR2 FQNNGV. This CDR3 has 15 residues. With V trimmed by 2 bases and J by 1 base, 5 bases remained unmatched. CDR3 sequence (DNA): TGTGCCAGCAGCTTACCGGACAGGCGATCCTACGAGCAGTACTTC. Translated: CASSLPDRRSYEQYF.

This clone came up once. The CDR3 bases are TGCGCCAGTCTAATACTTGGGGAGTCGGAGGAGACCCAGTACTTC. It is translated as CASLILGESEETQYF. The chain recombines TRBV10-1 with TRBJ2-5; the D gene is possibly TRBD2 (5 bases). Germline CDR1 is WNHNN and CDR2 is SYGVQD (reference sequence). V lost 9 bases and J 5 bases, leaving 22 bases between the germline ends. The CDR3 has 15 residues.

J is TRBJ1-1 and V is TRBV30; tentative D call: TRBD1 (6 bases). With 2 bases removed from V and 3 bases from J, the gap between germline ends came to 19 bases. CDR1 and CDR2 from the germline V gene are GTSNPN and SVGIG (reference sequence). The CDR3 spans 16 residues. The CDR3 sequence: CAWSFGTPRGDTEAFF. As DNA, the CDR3 is TGTGCCTGGAGTTTCGGGACACCCCGAGGGGACACTGAAGCTTTCTTT. The complete variable domain, with remaining parts taken from reference TRBV30 and TRBJ1-1, reads SQTIHQWPATLVQPVGSPLSLECTVEGTSNPNLYWYRQAAGRGLQLLFYSVGIGQISSEVPQNLSASRPQDRQFILSSKKLLLSDSGFYLCAWSFGTPRGDTEAFFGQGTRLTVV.

Notes on this clone: Its ends do not fully match the called genes, so a read error is possible. The rearrangement uses TRBV5-1 and TRBJ1-1; D might be TRBD1 (5 bases). CDR1 is SGHRS and CDR2 is YFSETQ in the germline V gene. The CDR3 is 16 residues long. CDR3 loop: CASSLAAVGDDAEAFF. For the CDR3, the DNA is TGCGCCAGCAGTTTGGCAGCAGTGGGGGACGACGCTGAAGCTTTCTTT.

This chain links TRBV27 with TRBJ2-5, with a weak D call TRBD2 (5 bases). Germline V gene data show CDR1 as MNHEY and CDR2 as SMNVEV (reference sequence). V lost 6 bases and J lost 8, with 16 bases in between. This CDR3 spans 13 amino acids. CDR3 sequence: CASRSGPRGTQYF. DNA for the CDR3: TGTGCCAGCAGATCCGGACCACGGGGTACCCAGTACTTC.

A note on this clone: This same CDR3 is encoded by further DNA sequences in the sample. V is TRBV27 and J is TRBJ2-2; D uncertain. The CDR3 totals 12 residues. Trimming left V 5 bases short and J 3 bases short, with 4 bases between. Germline loops: CDR1 MNHEY, CDR2 SMNVEV (reference sequence). CDR3 in DNA: TGTGCCAGCAGTCCATACACCGGGGAGCTGTTTTTT. Translated: CASSPYTGELFF.

V and J are TRBV5-1 and TRBJ2-2; D might be TRBD2 (5 bases). Trimming removed 1 base from V and 6 bases from J, with 13 bases in between. The germline CDR1 and CDR2 sequences are SGHRS and YFSETQ. CDR3 length: 15 residues. Written as DNA, the CDR3 is TGCGCCAGCAGCTTGCTAGCCGGAAGCGCCGGGGAGCTGTTTTTT. It yields the protein CASSLLAGSAGELFF.